This T cell receptor beta chain was sequenced in a study of CD8+CD57+ T cells in acquired aplastic anemia. About the research overall: The mean DNA yield obtained from sorted CD4+ and CD8+ cells came to 3 to 3.5 ug.

The patients chosen for sequencing had shown expansion of CD8+CD57+ cells (detected by flow cytometry). The CDR3 loop spans 15 amino acids. Germline V gene data show CDR1 as SGDLS and CDR2 as YYNGEE. Trimming took 0 bases from V and 6 from J, leaving 10 bases between them. According to the study, genomic DNA was the template for TCR beta VDJ and CDR3 profiling. MiXCR, applied by TCRdb to the reads, yields one record per CDR3 protein. Of around 170,000 distinct CDR3 sequences in the sample, roughly half were seen once. What was sequenced was sorted CD4+, CD8+, or CD8+CD57+ T cells (not recorded which) from PBMCs. The chain has TRBV9 and TRBJ1-6; D not resolved. This receptor was obtained from a human donor with aplastic anemia. The CDR3, as DNA: TGTGCCAGCAGCGTAGAGGCCCAGGCTAATTCACCCCTCCACTTT. It translates to CASSVEAQANSPLHF.